The rows below give T cell receptor beta chains drawn from one sample of a study of blood T cell repertoires in COVID-19. The protocol was immunoSEQ multiplex PCR, while the TCRdb copy is restricted to in-frame clones and leaves out a portion. The profile shows 14,000 or so clones, 84% of them singletons. Sequencing was done on a sample of peripheral blood. The origin of the receptors is a human donor in a cohort sampled during active COVID-19. Both conserved end residues are part of each CDR3. The D gene is left open where the match is weak. Clone size appears in some rows only: once, few, many, or a class for an expanded clone.

d_call: TRBD1
clone_size: -
j_call: TRBJ1-4
v_call: TRBV5-1
cdr3_nt: TGCGCCAGCAGCCCGACAGGGGATCGGGAAAAACTGTTTTTT
cdr3_aa: CASSPTGDREKLFF

d_call: TRBD1
clone_size: -
j_call: TRBJ1-1
v_call: TRBV6-5
cdr3_nt: TGTGCCAGCAGTTCTCGGGACAGGGGCCCAACTCTCTTT
cdr3_aa: CASSSRDRGPTLF

d_call: TRBD2
clone_size: -
j_call: TRBJ2-3
v_call: TRBV7-2
cdr3_nt: TGTGCCAGCAGCCCCCTAGGACTAGCGGGGGGCACAGATACGCAGTATTTT
cdr3_aa: CASSPLGLAGGTDTQYF

d_call: TRBD1
clone_size: -
j_call: TRBJ2-1
v_call: TRBV7-2
cdr3_nt: TGTGCCAGCAGCTTAGACGGGGGGACAGGGGCTTGGGGTGAGCAGTTCTTC
cdr3_aa: CASSLDGGTGAWGEQFF

d_call: TRBD2
clone_size: -
j_call: TRBJ2-2
v_call: TRBV11-2
cdr3_nt: TGTGCCAGCAGCTTCTCCAGCGGGAGGCGGGGCGGGGAGCTGTTTTTT
cdr3_aa: CASSFSSGRRGGELFF

d_call: -
clone_size: once
j_call: TRBJ1-2
v_call: TRBV19
cdr3_nt: TGTGCCAGTAGTACCGGGGGACCGAGGGGCTACACCTTC
cdr3_aa: CASSTGGPRGYTF

d_call: -
clone_size: -
j_call: TRBJ1-5
v_call: TRBV6-1
cdr3_nt: TGTGCCAGCAGTGATAATCCTCGGGGCAATCAGCCCCAGCATTTT
cdr3_aa: CASSDNPRGNQPQHF

d_call: -
clone_size: -
j_call: TRBJ2-3
v_call: TRBV30
cdr3_nt: TGTGCCTGGAGCCGGAGAAACAGGGGCACAGATACGCAGTATTTT
cdr3_aa: CAWSRRNRGTDTQYF

d_call: -
clone_size: once
j_call: TRBJ2-7
v_call: TRBV5-1
cdr3_nt: TGCGCCAGCAGCTTGGTTCCTTCCTACGAGCAGTACTTC
cdr3_aa: CASSLVPSYEQYF

d_call: TRBD1
clone_size: -
j_call: TRBJ2-3
v_call: TRBV3-1/TRBV3-2
cdr3_nt: TGTGCCAGCAGCCAAGGGACAGGGGGTACGCAGTATTTT
cdr3_aa: CASSQGTGGTQYF

d_call: TRBD2
clone_size: -
j_call: TRBJ2-1
v_call: TRBV5-1
cdr3_nt: TGCGCCAGCACAATCTCGGGGGGACTAGGCTCCTACAATGAGCAGTTCTTC
cdr3_aa: CASTISGGLGSYNEQFF

d_call: -
clone_size: once
j_call: TRBJ2-7
v_call: TRBV28
cdr3_nt: TGTGCCAGCAGTCCCGTTGGTAGCGCCAAATACGGCGAGCAGTACTTC
cdr3_aa: CASSPVGSAKYGEQYF

d_call: -
clone_size: -
j_call: TRBJ1-1
v_call: TRBV6-2/TRBV6-3
cdr3_nt: TGTGCCAGCAGTTACCCCGGGATCCCGAGCGCTTTCTTT
cdr3_aa: CASSYPGIPSAFF

d_call: -
clone_size: -
j_call: TRBJ2-5
v_call: TRBV4-2
cdr3_nt: TGTGCCAGCAGCCCGCGGGCCCAACGGGAGACCCAGTACTTC
cdr3_aa: CASSPRAQRETQYF

d_call: TRBD2
clone_size: -
j_call: TRBJ2-2
v_call: TRBV9
cdr3_nt: TGTGCCAGCAGCCTCGGACTAGGCGGCTCCGGGGAGCTGTTTTTT
cdr3_aa: CASSLGLGGSGELFF

d_call: -
clone_size: once
j_call: TRBJ2-4
v_call: TRBV30
cdr3_nt: TGTGCCTGGAGTGGGATGGGAGTCGGAAACATTCAGTACTTC
cdr3_aa: CAWSGMGVGNIQYF

d_call: -
clone_size: -
j_call: TRBJ2-5
v_call: TRBV10-3
cdr3_nt: TGTGCCATCAGTGTTACAGTCCAAGAGACCCAGTACTTC
cdr3_aa: CAISVTVQETQYF

d_call: -
clone_size: -
j_call: TRBJ2-7
v_call: TRBV14
cdr3_nt: TGTGCCAGCAGCCGCGGCTTCTACGAGCAGTACTTC
cdr3_aa: CASSRGFYEQYF

d_call: TRBD1
clone_size: -
j_call: TRBJ1-6
v_call: TRBV28
cdr3_nt: TGTGCCAGCCAGGGACAGGGAAGATCACCCCTCCACTTT
cdr3_aa: CASQGQGRSPLHF

d_call: -
clone_size: -
j_call: TRBJ2-5
v_call: TRBV18
cdr3_nt: TGTGCCAGCTCACCAGGGGGCAGGGAGACCCAGTACTTC
cdr3_aa: CASSPGGRETQYF

d_call: TRBD2
clone_size: -
j_call: TRBJ2-3
v_call: TRBV9
cdr3_nt: TGTGCCAGCAGCGTAGGGGCTAGCGGGGGGTCCGCCCAAACGCAGTATTTT
cdr3_aa: CASSVGASGGSAQTQYF

d_call: TRBD1
clone_size: -
j_call: TRBJ1-5
v_call: TRBV19
cdr3_nt: TGTGCCAGCGGTGCGGACAGGAGTCGTGATCAGCCCCAGCATTTT
cdr3_aa: CASGADRSRDQPQHF

d_call: TRBD1
clone_size: few
j_call: TRBJ1-6
v_call: TRBV4-3
cdr3_nt: TGCGCCAGCAGCCAAGACGCCCCCTGGACAGGGTCCATGTCACCCCTCCACTTT
cdr3_aa: CASSQDAPWTGSMSPLHF

d_call: -
clone_size: -
j_call: TRBJ1-3
v_call: TRBV3-1/TRBV3-2
cdr3_nt: TGTGCCAGCAGCCAAGTCCCGGGGGGCGTCCCTGGAAACACCATATATTTT
cdr3_aa: CASSQVPGGVPGNTIYF

d_call: TRBD2
clone_size: -
j_call: TRBJ2-1
v_call: TRBV7-9
cdr3_nt: TGTGCCAGCAGCTCCCCCCCCCTTAGCGGGAGGTCCAAAAATGAGCAGTTCTTC
cdr3_aa: CASSSPPLSGRSKNEQFF

d_call: -
clone_size: -
j_call: TRBJ2-2
v_call: TRBV6-1
cdr3_nt: TGTGCCAGCAGTGAAGCCGACACTGTTAACACCGGGGAGCTGTTTTTT
cdr3_aa: CASSEADTVNTGELFF

d_call: -
clone_size: -
j_call: TRBJ1-1
v_call: TRBV27
cdr3_nt: TGTGCCAGCAGTTTAGGTTCGGGAAACACTGAAGCTTTCTTT
cdr3_aa: CASSLGSGNTEAFF

d_call: -
clone_size: -
j_call: TRBJ1-4
v_call: TRBV30
cdr3_nt: TGTGCCTGGAGGCTCAGGGATGAACTGTTTTTT
cdr3_aa: CAWRLRDELFF

d_call: TRBD1
clone_size: -
j_call: TRBJ2-5
v_call: TRBV7-3
cdr3_nt: TGTGCCAGCAGCTTCATAGAGGGACAGGGTCAGGAGACCCAGTACTTC
cdr3_aa: CASSFIEGQGQETQYF

d_call: TRBD1
clone_size: -
j_call: TRBJ1-4
v_call: TRBV28
cdr3_nt: TGTGCCAGCAGTCCCGGGACAGGCCTCGATAATGAAAAACTGTTTTTT
cdr3_aa: CASSPGTGLDNEKLFF

d_call: -
clone_size: once
j_call: TRBJ2-1
v_call: TRBV19
cdr3_nt: TGTGCCAGTACGACAGGTGACTCCTACAATGAGCAGTTCTTC
cdr3_aa: CASTTGDSYNEQFF

d_call: -
clone_size: -
j_call: TRBJ1-5
v_call: TRBV19
cdr3_nt: TGTGCCACTGGACAGCATAGCAATCAGCCCCAGCATTTT
cdr3_aa: CATGQHSNQPQHF

d_call: TRBD2
clone_size: -
j_call: TRBJ2-1
v_call: TRBV28
cdr3_nt: TGTGCCGGAGGGGCTAGCGGGGTCAATGAGCAGTTCTTC
cdr3_aa: CAGGASGVNEQFF

d_call: TRBD2
clone_size: -
j_call: TRBJ2-5
v_call: TRBV4-2
cdr3_nt: TGTGCCAGCAGCCAAGTGGCTAGCGGGGGACAAGAGACCCAGTACTTC
cdr3_aa: CASSQVASGGQETQYF

d_call: TRBD1
clone_size: -
j_call: TRBJ1-1
v_call: TRBV6-5
cdr3_nt: TGTGCCAGCAGTTCGGACAGGGGGCCTACTGAAGCTTTCTTT
cdr3_aa: CASSSDRGPTEAFF

d_call: TRBD2
clone_size: -
j_call: TRBJ2-1
v_call: TRBV27
cdr3_nt: TGTGCCAGCAAGACCGGGACTAGCGTGTCCTACAATGAGCAGTTCTTC
cdr3_aa: CASKTGTSVSYNEQFF

d_call: -
clone_size: medium-sized
j_call: TRBJ1-2
v_call: TRBV6-6
cdr3_nt: TGTGCCAGCAGCCCCCCGGAGTCCCGCTATGGCTACACCTTC
cdr3_aa: CASSPPESRYGYTF

d_call: TRBD2
clone_size: -
j_call: TRBJ2-3
v_call: TRBV28
cdr3_nt: TGTGCCAGCCGAGCGGGAGGGGCCGTAGATACGCAGTATTTT
cdr3_aa: CASRAGGAVDTQYF

d_call: -
clone_size: -
j_call: TRBJ1-6
v_call: TRBV9
cdr3_nt: TGTGCCAGCAGCGTAGGGAGTACTGGTAATTCACCCCTCCACTTT
cdr3_aa: CASSVGSTGNSPLHF